This T cell receptor (beta chain) is from a study of chemoradiotherapy in HPV16-positive cancers. Only in-frame clones appear in the TCRdb table, and some are missing; sequencing was by immunoSEQ multiplex PCR. The repertoire holds 40,000 to 60,000 clones, with about 92% as singletons. This specimen consisted of blood, obtained from a patient who underwent chemoradiotherapy. This clonotype originated in a human donor with HPV-associated anogenital cancer.

For the CDR3, the DNA is TGTGCCAGCAGCTTCGGGGGTGACTATGGCTACACCTTC. Its protein product is CASSFGGDYGYTF. This chain uses TRBV5-6 with TRBJ1-2; weak D call: TRBD1 (5 bases). V dropped 2 bases and J dropped 3 bases, with 8 bases sitting between them. The V gene's germline CDR1 is SGHDT and CDR2 YYEEEE. This CDR3 spans 13 amino acids.